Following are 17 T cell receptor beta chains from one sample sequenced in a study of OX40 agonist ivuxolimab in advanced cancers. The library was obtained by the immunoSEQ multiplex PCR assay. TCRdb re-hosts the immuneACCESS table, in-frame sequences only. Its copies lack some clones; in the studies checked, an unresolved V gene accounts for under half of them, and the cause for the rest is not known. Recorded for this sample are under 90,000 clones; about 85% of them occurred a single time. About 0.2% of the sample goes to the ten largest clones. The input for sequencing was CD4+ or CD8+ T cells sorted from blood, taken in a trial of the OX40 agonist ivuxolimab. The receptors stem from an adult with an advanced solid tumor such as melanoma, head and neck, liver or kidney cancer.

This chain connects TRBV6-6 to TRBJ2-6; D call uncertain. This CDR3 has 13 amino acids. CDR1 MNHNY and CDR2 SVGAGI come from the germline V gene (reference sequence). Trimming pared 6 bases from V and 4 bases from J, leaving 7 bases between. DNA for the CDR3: TGTGCCAGCAGCCCCCCCGGGGCCAACGTCCTGACTTTC. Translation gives CASSPPGANVLTF.

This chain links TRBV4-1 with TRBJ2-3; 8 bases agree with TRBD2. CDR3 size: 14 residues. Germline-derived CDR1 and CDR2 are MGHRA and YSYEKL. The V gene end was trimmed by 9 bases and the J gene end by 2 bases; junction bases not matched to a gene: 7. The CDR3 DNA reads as TGCGCCAGTCGAATAGCGGGGTCCACAGATACGCAGTATTTT. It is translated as CASRIAGSTDTQYF.

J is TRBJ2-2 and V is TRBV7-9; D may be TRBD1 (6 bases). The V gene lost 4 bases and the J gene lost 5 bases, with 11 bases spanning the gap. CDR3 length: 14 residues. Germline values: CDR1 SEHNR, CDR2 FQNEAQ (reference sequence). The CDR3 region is CASSSVGGTGELFF. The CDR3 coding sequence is TGTGCCAGCAGCTCCGTAGGGGGAACCGGGGAGCTGTTTTTT.

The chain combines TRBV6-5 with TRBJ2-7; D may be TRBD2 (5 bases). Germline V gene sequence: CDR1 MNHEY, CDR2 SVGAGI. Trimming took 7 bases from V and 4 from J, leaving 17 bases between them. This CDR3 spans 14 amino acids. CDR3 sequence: CASKGLASTYEQYF. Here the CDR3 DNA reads TGTGCCAGCAAAGGACTCGCCTCAACTTACGAGCAGTACTTC.

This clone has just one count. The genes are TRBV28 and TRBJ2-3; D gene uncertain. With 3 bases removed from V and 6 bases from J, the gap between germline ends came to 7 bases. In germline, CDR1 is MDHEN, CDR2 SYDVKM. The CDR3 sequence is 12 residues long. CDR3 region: CASSLWRDTQYF. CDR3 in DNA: TGTGCCAGCAGTTTGTGGCGTGATACGCAGTATTTT.

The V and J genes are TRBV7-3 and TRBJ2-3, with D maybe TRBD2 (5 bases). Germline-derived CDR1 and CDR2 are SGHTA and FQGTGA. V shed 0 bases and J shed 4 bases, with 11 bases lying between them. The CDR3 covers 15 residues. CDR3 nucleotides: TGTGCCAGCAGCTTAACGGCTAGCCCCCCAGATACGCAGTATTTT. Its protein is CASSLTASPPDTQYF.

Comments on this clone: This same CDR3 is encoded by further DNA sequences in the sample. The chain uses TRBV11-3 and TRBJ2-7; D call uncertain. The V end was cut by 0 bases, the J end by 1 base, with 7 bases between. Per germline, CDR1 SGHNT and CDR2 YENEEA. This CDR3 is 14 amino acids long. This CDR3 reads CASSLEASSYEQYF. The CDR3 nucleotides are TGTGCCAGCAGCTTAGAAGCCAGTTCCTACGAGCAGTACTTC. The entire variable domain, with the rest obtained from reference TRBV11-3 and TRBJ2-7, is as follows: EAGVVQSPRYKIIEKKQPVAFWCNPISGHNTLYWYLQNLGQGPELLIRYENEEAVDDSQLPKDRFSAERLKGVDSTLKIQPAELGDSAVYLCASSLEASSYEQYFGPGTRLTVT.

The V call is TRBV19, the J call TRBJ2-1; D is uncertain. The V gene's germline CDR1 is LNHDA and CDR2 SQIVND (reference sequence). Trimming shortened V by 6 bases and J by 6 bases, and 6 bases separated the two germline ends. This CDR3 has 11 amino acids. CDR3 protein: CASREINEQFF. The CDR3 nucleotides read TGTGCCAGTAGGGAGATCAATGAGCAGTTCTTC.

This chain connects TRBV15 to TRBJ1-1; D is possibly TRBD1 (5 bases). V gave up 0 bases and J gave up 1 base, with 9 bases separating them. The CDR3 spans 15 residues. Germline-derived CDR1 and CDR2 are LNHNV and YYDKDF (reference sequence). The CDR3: CATSRDAGQNTEAFF. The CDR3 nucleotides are TGTGCCACCAGCAGAGATGCGGGGCAGAACACTGAAGCTTTCTTT. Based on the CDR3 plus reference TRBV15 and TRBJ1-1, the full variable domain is DAMVIQNPRYQVTQFGKPVTLSCSQTLNHNVMYWYQQKSSQAPKLLFHYYDKDFNNEADTPDNFQSRRPNTSFCFLDIRSPGLGDTAMYLCATSRDAGQNTEAFFGQGTRLTVV.

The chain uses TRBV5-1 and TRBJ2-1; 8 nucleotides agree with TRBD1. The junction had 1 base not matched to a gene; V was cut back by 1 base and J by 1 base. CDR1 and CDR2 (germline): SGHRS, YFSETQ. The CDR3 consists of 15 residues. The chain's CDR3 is CASSLTGGSYNEQFF. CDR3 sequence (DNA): TGCGCCAGCAGCTTGACAGGGGGTTCCTACAATGAGCAGTTCTTC.

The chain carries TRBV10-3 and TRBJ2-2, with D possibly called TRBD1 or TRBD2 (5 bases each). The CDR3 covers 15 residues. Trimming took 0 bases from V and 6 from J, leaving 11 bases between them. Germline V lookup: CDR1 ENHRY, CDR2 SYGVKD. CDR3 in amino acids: CAISESRGTPGELFF. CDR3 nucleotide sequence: TGTGCCATCAGTGAGTCGCGTGGGACGCCCGGGGAGCTGTTTTTT.

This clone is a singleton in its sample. The CDR3 coding sequence is TGTGCCAGCAGCTTAGTTTCTGGAAACACCATATATTTT. Translating it yields CASSLVSGNTIYF. The rearrangement uses TRBV7-2 and TRBJ1-3; no reliable D call. Germline V lookup: CDR1 SGHTA, CDR2 FQGNSA. The V end lost 1 base, the J end lost 1 base, and 2 bases lay between the germline ends. The CDR3 totals 13 residues.

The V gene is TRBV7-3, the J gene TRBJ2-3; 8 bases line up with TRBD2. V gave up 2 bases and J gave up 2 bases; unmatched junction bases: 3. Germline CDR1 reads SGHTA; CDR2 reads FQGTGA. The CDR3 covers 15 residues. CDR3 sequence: CASSLRGGNTDTQYF. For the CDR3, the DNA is TGTGCCAGCAGCTTACGCGGGGGGAACACAGATACGCAGTATTTT.

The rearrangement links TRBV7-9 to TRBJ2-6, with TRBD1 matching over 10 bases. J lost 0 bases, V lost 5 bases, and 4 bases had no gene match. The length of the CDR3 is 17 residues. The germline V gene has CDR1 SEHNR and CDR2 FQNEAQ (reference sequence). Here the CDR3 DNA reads TGTGCCAGCAGCGTGGACAGGGGGTACTCTGGGGCCAACGTCCTGACTTTC. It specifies CASSVDRGYSGANVLTF.

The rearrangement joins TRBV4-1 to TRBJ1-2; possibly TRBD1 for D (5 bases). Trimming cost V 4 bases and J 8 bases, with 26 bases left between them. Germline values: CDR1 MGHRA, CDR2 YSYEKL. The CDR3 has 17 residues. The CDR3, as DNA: TGCGCCAGCAGCCTGGCAGGACTGAGACAGATTTCGTTGGGCTACACCTTC. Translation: CASSLAGLRQISLGYTF.

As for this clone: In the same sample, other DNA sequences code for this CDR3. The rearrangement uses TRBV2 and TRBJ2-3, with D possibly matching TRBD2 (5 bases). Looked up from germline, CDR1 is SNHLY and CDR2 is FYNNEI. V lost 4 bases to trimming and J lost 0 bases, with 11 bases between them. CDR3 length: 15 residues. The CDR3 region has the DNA TGTGCCAGCAGTGCTCCGGGGTCTAGCACAGATACGCAGTATTTT. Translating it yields CASSAPGSSTDTQYF.

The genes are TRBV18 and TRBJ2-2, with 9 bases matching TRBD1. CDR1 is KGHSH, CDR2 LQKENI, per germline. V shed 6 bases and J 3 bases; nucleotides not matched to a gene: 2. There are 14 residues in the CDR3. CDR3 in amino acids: CASSRDRDTGELFF. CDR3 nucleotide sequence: TGTGCCAGCTCGAGGGACAGGGACACCGGGGAGCTGTTTTTT.